This T cell receptor beta chain emerged from a study of cytomegalovirus exposure and HLA in healthy donors. Study-wide context: A subsequent analysis reported that the 110 or so validation repertoires were produced on the same platform that had also been used for the approximately 700 first-cohort repertoires.

Study-wide results and limits: In vitro assays verified that three CMV-associated chains recognized CMV antigens specifically. Both high specificity and high sensitivity reportedly marked the classifier's diagnosis of cytomegalovirus status.

With respect to this clone: Its antigen is undetermined.

Measured with immunoSEQ multiplex PCR; TCRdb has only the in-frame clones, and not every one. The sample lists 70,000 or so clones; nearly 95% were seen once. The sequencing input was PBMCs. The clonotype was recovered from a man aged 18-30 years in good health and CMV-seropositive.

CDR3 amino acids: CSVAASRGETQYF. For the CDR3, the DNA is TGCAGCGTTGCGGCGAGCAGGGGGGAGACCCAGTACTTC. The chain employs TRBV29-1 and TRBJ2-5, with TRBD1 identical over 7 bases. The CDR3 sequence is 13 residues long. Trimming cost V 4 bases and J 5 bases; bases outside gene matches: 7. The germline V gene has CDR1 SQVTM and CDR2 ANQGSEA.